A single sample is the source of the 32 T cell receptor beta chains below, sequenced in a study of blood T cell repertoires in COVID-19. Profiling relied on immunoSEQ multiplex PCR, and the TCRdb table lists in-frame clones only, not all of them. The sample shows roughly 140,000 clones, roughly 84% of them seen only once. The sample consisted of PBMCs or T cells enriched from blood (not recorded which). These receptors were collected from a man aged 50 to 59 in a cohort exposed to, infected with or recovered from COVID-19 (not recorded which).

The J gene is TRBJ1-6, the V gene TRBV4-3, with D possibly being TRBD1 (5 bases). V lost 3 bases and J lost 9, with 12 bases in between. CDR1 and CDR2 from the germline V gene are LGHNA and YSLEER. CDR3 length equals 14 residues. As DNA, the CDR3 is TGCGCCAGCAGCCAGGCCGGGACTTCTTCACCCCTCCACTTT. Its translation: CASSQAGTSSPLHF.

The count of this clone is one. The genes are TRBV4-3 and TRBJ1-2, with D uncertain. This CDR3 is 16 amino acids long. V shed 0 bases and J shed 4 bases, with 15 bases lying between them. Germline V gene sequence: CDR1 LGHNA, CDR2 YSLEER. In DNA, the CDR3 is TGCGCCAGCAGCCAAGACTCCAACACAATTCTCTATGGCTACACCTTC. This codes for CASSQDSNTILYGYTF.

This clone was counted a few times. V gene TRBV4-1 combines with J gene TRBJ1-6; tentatively, D is TRBD1 (5 bases). Germline values: CDR1 MGHRA, CDR2 YSYEKL. CDR3 size: 18 residues. Trimming took off 0 bases at V and 12 bases at J, with 24 bases between the two ends. CDR3 in amino acids: CASSQDQGRGNVLGPLHF. The DNA for the CDR3 is TGCGCCAGCAGCCAAGATCAGGGAAGGGGTAATGTTTTGGGACCCCTCCACTTT.

The chain uses TRBV27 and TRBJ2-4, with D hard to call. Trimming pared 9 bases from V and 2 bases from J, leaving 14 bases between. The CDR3 covers 14 residues. CDR1 and CDR2 (germline): MNHEY, SMNVEV (reference sequence). CDR3 in DNA: TGTGCCAGTAGCCGGTCCGGAACCAAAAACATTCAGTACTTC. As protein: CASSRSGTKNIQYF.

J is TRBJ2-7 and V is TRBV19; weak D call: TRBD2 (6 bases). Germline V CDR1 and CDR2: LNHDA, SQIVND (reference sequence). V was shortened by 3 bases and J by 6 bases, with 15 bases between the two germline ends. This CDR3 contains 14 residues. CDR3 residues: CASSMVSGTLEQYF. The CDR3 coding sequence is TGTGCCAGTAGTATGGTTAGCGGTACCCTCGAGCAGTACTTC.

The chain employs TRBV7-9 and TRBJ1-2; possibly TRBD1 for D (5 bases). Trimming removed 10 bases from V and 6 bases from J, with 21 bases in between. This CDR3 has 14 amino acids. Germline V lookup: CDR1 SEHNR, CDR2 FQNEAQ (reference sequence). The CDR3 nucleotides are TGTGCCATCCCGTCCGGGACGGGAGGAAATGGCTACACCTTC. It yields the protein CAIPSGTGGNGYTF.

This chain connects TRBV5-1 to TRBJ2-7; TRBD2 aligns across 11 bases. This CDR3 is built from 14 residues. CDR1 is SGHRS and CDR2 is YFSETQ in the germline V gene. With 5 bases clipped from V and 3 bases from J, the junction kept 4 bases outside the gene matches. The CDR3 nucleotides are TGCGCCAGCAGTCCGACTAGCGGGGTCTACGAGCAGTACTTC. Amino acids: CASSPTSGVYEQYF.

The rearrangement joins TRBV18 to TRBJ1-3, with D maybe TRBD1 (5 bases). The CDR3 contains 15 residues. Germline CDR1 reads KGHSH; CDR2 reads LQKENI. V was shortened by 1 base and J by 0 bases, with 7 bases between the two germline ends. The CDR3 nucleotides read TGTGCCAGCTCACCACAACAGGACTCTGGAAACACCATATATTTT. It encodes CASSPQQDSGNTIYF.

This sequence joins TRBV19 and TRBJ1-4; D not resolved. The CDR3 has 10 amino acids. Germline V CDR1 and CDR2: LNHDA, SQIVND (reference sequence). Between the trimmed V and J ends, which lost 11 bases and 10 bases, there was a span of 11 bases. CDR3 bases: TGTGCCTCTGGAGAGGGAAAACTGTTTTTT. Its translation is CASGEGKLFF.

This rearrangement joins TRBV25-1 to TRBJ2-7; maybe TRBD2 (5 bases). The CDR3 consists of 13 residues. Germline lookup yields CDR1 MGHDK and CDR2 SYGVNS. With 7 bases removed from V and 0 bases from J, the gap between germline ends came to 10 bases. For the CDR3, the DNA is TGTGCCAGCAACCGGGCGGGCTCCTACGAGCAGTACTTC. This translates into CASNRAGSYEQYF.

The chain employs TRBV18 and TRBJ1-6, with D possibly matching TRBD1 (6 bases). Germline CDR1 reads KGHSH; CDR2 reads LQKENI. V gave up 3 bases and J gave up 4 bases, with 13 bases separating them. This CDR3 contains 16 residues. CDR3 sequence reads: CASSPRRDKYNSPLHF. The CDR3 nucleotides read TGTGCCAGCTCACCGCGCCGGGACAAGTATAATTCACCCCTCCACTTT.

The V and J genes are TRBV7-6 and TRBJ2-7; TRBD1 matches 8 bases. The CDR3 contains 16 residues. The junction had 8 bases not matched to a gene; V was cut back by 1 base and J by 3 bases. CDR1 and CDR2 (germline): SGHVS, FNYEAQ. DNA for the CDR3: TGTGCCAGCAGCTTAGAACAGGGGGTCACCGGCTACGAGCAGTACTTC. Translation: CASSLEQGVTGYEQYF. The entire variable domain, with the rest obtained from reference TRBV7-6 and TRBJ2-7, is as follows: GAGVSQSPRYKVTKRGQDVALRCDPISGHVSLYWYRQALGQGPEFLTYFNYEAQQDKSGLPNDRFSAERPEGSISTLTIQRTEQRDSAMYRCASSLEQGVTGYEQYFGPGTRLTVT.

V and J are TRBV7-9 and TRBJ1-1, with 7 bases aligning to TRBD1. Germline V gene sequence: CDR1 SEHNR, CDR2 FQNEAQ (reference sequence). The V gene end was trimmed by 4 bases and the J gene end by 6 bases; junction bases not matched to a gene: 14. The CDR3 length is 16 residues. This chain's CDR3 is CASSSPQATGAPEAFF. CDR3 sequence (DNA): TGTGCCAGCAGCTCGCCTCAAGCAACAGGGGCCCCTGAAGCTTTCTTT.

The chain joins TRBV28 to TRBJ2-4; perhaps TRBD1 as D (6 bases). CDR1 is MDHEN, CDR2 SYDVKM, per germline. CDR3 length equals 13 residues. The V end lost 5 bases, the J end lost 6 bases, and 11 bases lay between the germline ends. In nucleotides, the CDR3 is TGTGCCAGCAGTGGACAGATTAGAAACATTCAGTACTTC. The encoded protein is CASSGQIRNIQYF.

The chain links TRBV7-3 to TRBJ2-6; a weak D match, TRBD2 (6 bases). This CDR3 contains 19 residues. V lost 5 bases and J 0 bases, leaving 20 bases between the germline ends. Germline V lookup: CDR1 SGHTA, CDR2 FQGTGA. CDR3 DNA sequence: TGTGCCAGCAGCACGCTTGGGAGGTCCCTTTACTCTGGGGCCAACGTCCTGACTTTC. Amino acid sequence: CASSTLGRSLYSGANVLTF.

This clone occurred once. V gene TRBV30 combines with J gene TRBJ2-5, with unresolved D. Germline CDR1 reads GTSNPN; CDR2 reads SVGIG (reference sequence). The CDR3 sequence is 11 residues long. The ends were cut back, 2 bases at V and 9 bases at J, with 10 bases in the middle. CDR3 sequence reads: CAWSSQRSQYF. Here the CDR3 DNA reads TGTGCCTGGAGTTCCCAGAGGTCCCAGTACTTC.

This chain connects TRBV7-9 to TRBJ1-1, with D unresolved. V was clipped by 4 bases and J by 8 bases, with 8 bases between them. CDR3 length: 11 amino acids. The germline CDR1 and CDR2 sequences are SEHNR and FQNEAQ (reference sequence). CDR3 amino acids: CASSSTTEAFF. DNA for the CDR3: TGTGCCAGCAGCTCGACTACCGAAGCTTTCTTT.

This sequence joins TRBV10-3 and TRBJ1-1, with 7 nucleotides matching TRBD1. Trimming cost V 7 bases and J 4 bases; bases outside gene matches: 12. The CDR3 contains 15 residues. Germline values: CDR1 ENHRY, CDR2 SYGVKD. The CDR3 DNA reads as TGTGCCATCAAGCAGGGGGATGAATTGGTCACTGAAGCTTTCTTT. Translation: CAIKQGDELVTEAFF.

The CDR3 region is CAWSPTGTLNQPQHF. CDR3 coding DNA: TGTGCCTGGAGTCCGACCGGGACACTTAATCAGCCCCAGCATTTT. The rearrangement links TRBV30 to TRBJ1-5; D possibly corresponds to TRBD1 (6 bases). Per the germline V gene, CDR1 is GTSNPN and CDR2 is SVGIG (reference sequence). With 2 bases removed from V and 4 bases from J, the gap between germline ends came to 15 bases. The CDR3 spans 15 residues.

There are many counts of this clone. The gene calls are TRBV7-6 and TRBJ2-1, with 13 bases identical to TRBD2. CDR3 size: 14 residues. The V and J ends lost 6 bases and 9 bases, in that order; junction bases with no gene match: 5. The V gene's germline CDR1 is SGHVS and CDR2 FNYEAQ. DNA of the CDR3: TGTGCCAGCAGTTGGACTAGCGGGAGTACTGAGCAGTTCTTC. Translation: CASSWTSGSTEQFF.

This chain connects TRBV5-1 to TRBJ2-3; tentatively, D is TRBD2 (6 bases). This CDR3 region has 16 residues. V gave up 0 bases and J gave up 2 bases, with 13 bases separating them. The germline CDR1 and CDR2 sequences are SGHRS and YFSETQ. The CDR3 DNA reads as TGCGCCAGCAGCTTGGGCGGGACTCTGAACACAGATACGCAGTATTTT. Protein sequence: CASSLGGTLNTDTQYF.

The V call is TRBV28, the J call TRBJ2-2; TRBD2 aligns across 7 bases. The V gene's germline CDR1 is MDHEN and CDR2 SYDVKM. The junction had 12 bases not matched to a gene; V was cut back by 5 bases and J by 0 bases. This CDR3 is built from 18 residues. Here the CDR3 reads CASSLLEVAGANTGELFF. The CDR3 region has the DNA TGTGCCAGCAGTCTTCTTGAGGTGGCGGGGGCGAACACCGGGGAGCTGTTTTTT.

This sequence joins TRBV6-5 and TRBJ1-1; perhaps TRBD1 as D (6 bases). Germline V lookup: CDR1 MNHEY, CDR2 SVGAGI. This CDR3 comprises 15 residues. Trimming pared 8 bases from V and 2 bases from J, leaving 18 bases between. The CDR3 reads CASPHPRGINTEAFF. The DNA of the CDR3 is TGTGCCAGCCCCCACCCCAGGGGAATCAACACTGAAGCTTTCTTT.

This clone has a handful of counts. This chain joins TRBV18 and TRBJ1-2; D uncertain. The V gene's germline CDR1 is KGHSH and CDR2 LQKENI. V dropped 2 bases and J dropped 4 bases, with 11 bases sitting between them. CDR3 length: 14 residues. The CDR3 DNA reads as TGTGCCAGCTCACCAGGGCAGGTGACCTATGGCTACACCTTC. This translates into CASSPGQVTYGYTF.

This clone was seen just once. The chain uses TRBV7-9 and TRBJ1-1; D possibly corresponds to TRBD1 (6 bases). The CDR3 has 13 residues. Germline V gives CDR1 SEHNR, CDR2 FQNEAQ (reference sequence). V was trimmed by 5 bases and J by 6 bases, leaving 13 bases between them. The CDR3 loop is CASSPGGLAEAFF. CDR3 coding DNA: TGTGCCAGCAGCCCGGGGGGGCTTGCTGAAGCTTTCTTT. The whole variable domain, filled in from reference TRBV7-9 and TRBJ1-1, reads DTGVSQNPRHKITKRGQNVTFRCDPISEHNRLYWYRQTLGQGPEFLTYFQNEAQLEKSRLLSDRFSAERPKGSFSTLEIQRTEQGDSAMYLCASSPGGLAEAFFGQGTRLTVV.

The J gene is TRBJ2-1, the V gene TRBV30; 11 positions match TRBD2. The CDR3 runs to 14 residues. In germline, CDR1 is GTSNPN, CDR2 SVGIG (reference sequence). Trimming cost V 5 bases and J 4 bases; bases outside gene matches: 4. CDR3 loop: CAWQPSGRYNEQFF. Written as DNA, the CDR3 is TGTGCCTGGCAGCCTAGCGGGAGGTACAATGAGCAGTTCTTC.

V is TRBV20-1 and J is TRBJ2-7; D is unclear. The CDR3 is 11 residues long. Germline CDR1 and CDR2: DFQATT and SNEGSKA (reference sequence). Trimming left V 6 bases short and J 12 bases short, with 18 bases between. DNA for the CDR3: TGCAGTGCCCTCCGGCGGCCTGAATTGTACTTC. Its translation is CSALRRPELYF.

The chain combines TRBV19 with TRBJ1-2; D unclear. The CDR3 is 14 residues long. V lost 3 bases to trimming and J lost 4 bases, with 12 bases between them. CDR1 LNHDA and CDR2 SQIVND come from the germline V gene (reference sequence). The chain's CDR3 is CASSISSPIYGYTF. The CDR3 DNA is TGTGCCAGTAGTATTTCCAGTCCGATCTATGGCTACACCTTC.

J is TRBJ2-7 and V is TRBV7-2; D gene uncertain. Germline CDR1 is SGHTA and CDR2 is FQGNSA. V was trimmed by 1 base and J by 6 bases, leaving 13 bases between them. CDR3 size: 14 residues. The CDR3, as DNA: TGTGCCAGCAGCTTAGTTGCCAGGCTACGCGAGCAGTACTTC. Protein product: CASSLVARLREQYF.

This chain joins TRBV27 and TRBJ2-7, with a weak D call TRBD2 (6 bases). V was shortened by 1 base and J by 7 bases, with 11 bases between the two germline ends. The CDR3 is 13 amino acids. Germline V CDR1 and CDR2: MNHEY, SMNVEV (reference sequence). The CDR3 region is CASSLYGGGEQYF. DNA for the CDR3: TGTGCCAGCAGTTTATACGGGGGAGGTGAGCAGTACTTC.

The chain joins TRBV28 to TRBJ2-1; 14 bases line up with TRBD2. The trim removed 6 bases at V and 7 bases at J, leaving 8 bases unmatched. CDR3 length equals 16 residues. Germline V gene data show CDR1 as MDHEN and CDR2 as SYDVKM. In nucleotides, the CDR3 is TGTGCCAGCAGGGAAGCGACTAGCGGGAGGGGTAATGAGCAGTTCTTC. Translation: CASREATSGRGNEQFF.

A single count supports this clone. The chain has TRBV7-3 and TRBJ2-2; 7 bases match TRBD1. This CDR3 comprises 13 residues. Germline CDR1 is SGHTA and CDR2 is FQGTGA. Germline trimming cut 5 bases from V and 7 bases from J; bases unmatched to any gene: 4. Written as DNA, the CDR3 is TGTGCCAGCAGCCCCTCAGGGGGCGGGGAGCTGTTTTTT. It is translated as CASSPSGGGELFF.